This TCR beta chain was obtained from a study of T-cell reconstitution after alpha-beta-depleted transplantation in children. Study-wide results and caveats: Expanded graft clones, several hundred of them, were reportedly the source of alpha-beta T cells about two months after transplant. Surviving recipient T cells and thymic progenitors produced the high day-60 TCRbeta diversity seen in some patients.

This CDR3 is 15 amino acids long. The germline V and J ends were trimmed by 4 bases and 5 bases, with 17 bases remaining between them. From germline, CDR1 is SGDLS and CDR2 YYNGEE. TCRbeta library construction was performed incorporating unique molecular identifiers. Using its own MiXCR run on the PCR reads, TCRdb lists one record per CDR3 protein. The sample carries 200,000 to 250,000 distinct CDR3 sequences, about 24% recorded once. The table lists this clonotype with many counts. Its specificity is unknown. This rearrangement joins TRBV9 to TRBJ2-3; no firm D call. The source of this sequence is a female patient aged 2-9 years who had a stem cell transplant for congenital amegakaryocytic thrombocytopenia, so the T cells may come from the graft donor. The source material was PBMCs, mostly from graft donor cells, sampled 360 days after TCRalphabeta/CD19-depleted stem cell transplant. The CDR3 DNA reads TGTGCCAGCAGCTTCACGGGCCAGCATAAAGATACGCAGTATTTT. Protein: CASSFTGQHKDTQYF.